The T cell receptor (beta chain) described here comes from a study of T-cell reconstitution after alpha-beta-depleted transplantation in children. Many counts were recorded for this clonotype. Its matching antigen is unknown. The V end lost 6 bases, the J end lost 2 bases, and 11 bases lay between the germline ends. Germline V lookup: CDR1 MNHEY, CDR2 SVGEGT. The CDR3 contains 15 residues. Unique molecular identifiers were used to barcode this TCRbeta library. TCRdb used MiXCR to reprocess the PCR reads, holding one entry per CDR3 protein. The sample lists around 180,000 distinct CDR3 sequences; over 8.5% were seen once. Study findings and constraints: Surviving recipient T cells and thymic progenitors accounted for the high day-60 TCRbeta diversity observed in some patients. Expanded clones from the graft, numbering several hundred, reportedly supplied alpha-beta T cells about two months after transplant.

The sequence derives from a boy aged 2-9 years with acute myeloid leukemia, due to receive a stem cell transplant. The specimen comprised PBMCs, sampled before TCRalphabeta/CD19-depleted stem cell transplant. The rearrangement links TRBV6-2 or TRBV6-3 to TRBJ2-6; D call uncertain. The chain's CDR3 is CASSNTLPGANVLTF. The CDR3, as DNA: TGTGCCAGCAGCAATACACTCCCTGGGGCCAACGTCCTGACTTTC.